A selection of T cell receptor beta chains follows, all from one sample in a study of response to subunit inactivated influenza vaccine. TCRdb re-called the RT-PCR reads through MiXCR, storing one row per CDR3 protein. The sample has about 160,000 distinct CDR3 sequences; roughly a tenth are singletons. The sequenced sample was non-naive T cells sorted from PBMCs, obtained 45 days after vaccination. The receptors were gathered from a middle-aged man who received an inactivated influenza vaccine. Each CDR3 is given with its conserved first and last residue. A D gene is named only where the DNA matches it firmly. Clone sizes are given selectively: once, few, many, or a class where the clone is expanded.

cdr3_nt	cdr3_aa	j_call	d_call	clone_size	v_call
TGCAGTGCTAGAGGCAGCCTAGCGGGGTCCTACGAGCAGTACTTC	CSARGSLAGSYEQYF	TRBJ2-7	TRBD2	many	TRBV20-1
TGTGCCAGCAGCCAAGAGGGGATTATCTACGAGCAGTACTTC	CASSQEGIIYEQYF	TRBJ2-7	.	many	TRBV3-1
TGTGCCAGCAGCCCGGATAGCGGGAGCTTTTCCTACGAGCAGTACTTC	CASSPDSGSFSYEQYF	TRBJ2-7	TRBD2	many	TRBV7-2
TGTGCCAGCAGTCCGGGACTAGCCCTCAATGAGCAGTTCTTC	CASSPGLALNEQFF	TRBJ2-1	TRBD2	.	TRBV27
TGTGCCAGCGAGCCCGGGACAGGGGATTCACCCCTCCACTTT	CASEPGTGDSPLHF	TRBJ1-6	TRBD1	few	TRBV28
TGTGCCAGTAGGCCTCTAGCGGCCTCAGATACGCAGTATTTT	CASRPLAASDTQYF	TRBJ2-3	TRBD2	few	TRBV19
TGTGCCAGCAGACTAGCGGTCCCAGATACGCAGTATTTT	CASRLAVPDTQYF	TRBJ2-3	TRBD2	many	TRBV12-3/TRBV12-4
TGTGCCAGCTCCTTAGAACAGGGAAATTCACCCCTCCACTTT	CASSLEQGNSPLHF	TRBJ1-6	.	.	TRBV18
TGTGCCAGCTCAAACGGGGATACGCAGTATTTT	CASSNGDTQYF	TRBJ2-3	.	few	TRBV6-5
TGTGCCAGCAGCCTCGGGTTCCGGGACAGGCAAAATCAGCCCCAGCATTTT	CASSLGFRDRQNQPQHF	TRBJ1-5	TRBD1	.	TRBV7-8
TGTGCCAGCTCCCAACGCGGGAGAATGGTCAATGAGCAGTTCTTC	CASSQRGRMVNEQFF	TRBJ2-1	TRBD2	.	TRBV18
TGTGCCAGCAGCTTAATTTTCAATTCACCCCTCCACTTT	CASSLIFNSPLHF	TRBJ1-6	.	many	TRBV7-3
TGTGCCAGCACCCCGACAGCCCTAAACACTGAAGCTTTCTTT	CASTPTALNTEAFF	TRBJ1-1	.	few	TRBV18
TGTGCCAGCAGCTCAAGGACAGGGGCCCTCCAAGAGACCCAGTACTTC	CASSSRTGALQETQYF	TRBJ2-5	TRBD1	few	TRBV7-2
TGTGCCAGCAGCCCCCTGACAGGTAGCAATCAGCCCCAGCATTTT	CASSPLTGSNQPQHF	TRBJ1-5	.	.	TRBV28
TGCAGGGGCCAGGCTCCGGGCACACGAAGCTCTGGGGCCAACGTCCTGACTTTC	CRGQAPGTRSSGANVLTF	TRBJ2-6	.	.	TRBV20-1
TGTGCCAGCAGTTTACCTCAACAGGGGCATGGCTACGAGCAGTACTTC	CASSLPQQGHGYEQYF	TRBJ2-7	TRBD1	few	TRBV28
TGTGCCAGCTCACCATCATCTCCGACCGGGACAGGGTATTCGTCGCAGTATTTT	CASSPSSPTGTGYSSQYF	TRBJ2-3	TRBD1	few	TRBV18
TGTGCCAGCAGCATACAAGAGACCCAGTACTTC	CASSIQETQYF	TRBJ2-5	.	medium-sized	TRBV7-2
TGTGCCAGCAGTTTGTATGGCGAAAACATTCAGTACTTC	CASSLYGENIQYF	TRBJ2-4	.	.	TRBV12-3/TRBV12-4
TGTGCCAGCAGCTTGGTCGGGACAGGGGATGAAAAACTGTTTTTT	CASSLVGTGDEKLFF	TRBJ1-4	TRBD1	few	TRBV5-5
TGTGCCAGCAGCCAAGTCCCAGGGCGGTATCAGCCCCAGCATTTT	CASSQVPGRYQPQHF	TRBJ1-5	.	many	TRBV4-2
TGTGCCAGCAGCCAAGATGGGACAGGGCGTCAAGCTGGAAACACCATATATTTT	CASSQDGTGRQAGNTIYF	TRBJ1-3	TRBD1	few	TRBV14
TGCAGTGTTCTTCGGAGCGGGAGGACCTACGAGCAGTACTTC	CSVLRSGRTYEQYF	TRBJ2-7	TRBD2	few	TRBV20-1
TGCAGTGCTTATCTAGCTCTAGGTGATACGCAGTATTTT	CSAYLALGDTQYF	TRBJ2-3	.	many	TRBV20-1
TGTGCCAGCAGCTTGGCCAGGGAGCAGTACTTC	CASSLAREQYF	TRBJ2-7	.	many	TRBV5-6
TGTGCCACCAGCAGAGGGTGGGCAGGCTCCAATTCACCCCTCCACTTT	CATSRGWAGSNSPLHF	TRBJ1-6	.	.	TRBV15
TGTGCCAGCAGCTTAGCGTACCAAGAGACCCAGTACTTC	CASSLAYQETQYF	TRBJ2-5	.	few	TRBV7-9
TGCGCCAGCAGCCAACCCATTCAGGGGGAGACCCAGTACTTC	CASSQPIQGETQYF	TRBJ2-5	.	many	TRBV4-1
TGTGCCAGCAGCCCTGTGGGACGGACCTATGGCTACACCTTC	CASSPVGRTYGYTF	TRBJ1-2	.	.	TRBV5-4
TGCAGTGCTAGAGAGGCGCGGGGAAACTACGAGCAGTACTTC	CSAREARGNYEQYF	TRBJ2-7	.	few	TRBV20-1
TGTGCCAGCACGAACCCCTACAGGGGCCGGGAGACCCAGTACTTC	CASTNPYRGRETQYF	TRBJ2-5	TRBD1	many	TRBV6-2/TRBV6-3
TGCAGTGCTCTGAGCGGGGGCTCCTACAATGAGCAGTTCTTC	CSALSGGSYNEQFF	TRBJ2-1	TRBD2	few	TRBV20-1
TGTGCCAGCAGTTACGAGACTGGGCTTTGGTCGGATACGCAGTATTTT	CASSYETGLWSDTQYF	TRBJ2-3	.	many	TRBV6-2/TRBV6-3
TGTGCCAGCAGTTTTTGGGGGACCCGGGTCGAGCAGTACTTC	CASSFWGTRVEQYF	TRBJ2-7	.	many	TRBV12-3/TRBV12-4
TGTGCCAGCAGCGTAGTAGGTAGCCAGGGGACCCAGTACTTC	CASSVVGSQGTQYF	TRBJ2-5	.	few	TRBV9
TGTGCCAGCAGCTTGCATGGCGTCGGAGCATCCTACGAGCAGTACTTC	CASSLHGVGASYEQYF	TRBJ2-7	.	few	TRBV5-5